This T cell receptor beta chain is from a study of blood T cells in healthy people across ages. Findings of the study overall: Per million T cells, TCR beta diversity dropped roughly linearly as age increased. Donors of long life had a larger count of naive CD4+ cells and greater diversity than aged donors.

V lost 6 bases to trimming and J lost 6 bases; unmatched junction nucleotides: 14. This CDR3 is 16 amino acids long. The use of a sample-barcoded 5' primer and a J-beta primer mix characterized a second PCR of roughly 6 to 11 cycles. TCRdb re-derived calls from the 5' RACE reads in MiXCR, one entry per CDR3 protein. In the table there are roughly 720,000 distinct CDR3 sequences, about 53% of which are singletons. About this clonotype itself: Antigen specificity is unknown.

Sequenced: blood. The chain links TRBV12-3 or TRBV12-4 to TRBJ1-5; TRBD1 matches at 7 bases. The sequence derives from an elderly man in good health. CDR3 DNA: TGTGCCAGCAGCCGGGGCCGACAGGGAAGGACTCAGCCCCAGCATTTT. Its translation is CASSRGRQGRTQPQHF.